The TCR beta chain described here comes from a study of prognosis after radiotherapy for stage I lung cancer. This clonotype is medium-sized. V gave up 4 bases and J gave up 4 bases, with 7 bases separating them. The CDR3 consists of 13 residues. From germline, CDR1 is MRHNA and CDR2 SNTAGT. A draw of 4.5 to 6 milliliters of peripheral blood took place at each of two time points. Two rounds of multiplex PCR amplified TCR beta CDR3 from genomic DNA. Every TRBV and TRBJ gene had its own specific primer in first-round PCR. TCRdb analysed the multiplex PCR reads with MiXCR anew, one entry per CDR3 protein. The repertoire consists of about 31,000 distinct CDR3 sequences, with about 42% occurring once and the leading ten covering 15%.

This chain connects TRBV6-4 to TRBJ2-2; the D gene is possibly TRBD2 (5 bases). This clonotype was sampled from a donor aged 50 or older with non-small cell lung cancer. The source was PBMCs, collected before or after stereotactic body radiation therapy (not recorded which). The CDR3 sequence: CASSASGTGELFF. DNA for the CDR3: TGTGCCAGCAGTGCCAGCGGCACCGGGGAGCTGTTTTTT.